Each of the 20 T cell receptor beta chains below was sequenced from the same sample in a study of cytomegalovirus exposure and HLA in healthy donors. The PCR employed 60 Vbeta primers together with 13 Jbeta primers. Profiling relied on immunoSEQ multiplex PCR, and the TCRdb table lists in-frame clones only, not all of them. The sample holds 150,000 to 200,000 clones; approximately 71% are singletons and the top ten take around 8.3%. Sequenced material: PBMCs. The source is a woman aged 35 to 49 in good health and CMV-seropositive.

This rearrangement joins TRBV1 to TRBJ2-7; whether TRBD1, the table's D call, matches the DNA was not checked. TRBV1 constitutes a pseudogene. The CDR3 runs 14 residues. The CDR3 DNA sequence: TGCACCAGCAGCCAAGATCAGGTGGTGTGGGAGCAGTACTTC. Protein sequence: CTSSQDQVVWEQYF.

The J gene is TRBJ2-2, the V gene TRBV7-9; 9 positions agree with TRBD1. Germline V gene lookup returns CDR1 SEHNR and CDR2 FQNEAQ (reference sequence). With V trimmed by 7 bases and J by 3 bases, 3 bases remained unmatched. This CDR3 has 14 amino acids. CDR3 sequence reads: CASIRQGDTGELFF. CDR3 coding DNA: TGTGCCAGCATCCGACAGGGGGACACCGGGGAGCTGTTTTTT. The variable domain in full, with the rest retrieved from reference TRBV7-9 and TRBJ2-2, is DTGVSQNPRHKITKRGQNVTFRCDPISEHNRLYWYRQTLGQGPEFLTYFQNEAQLEKSRLLSDRFSAERPKGSFSTLEIQRTEQGDSAMYLCASIRQGDTGELFFGEGSRLTVL.

The chain links TRBV19 to TRBJ2-3, with 10 bases identical to TRBD2. V shed 4 bases, J shed 6 bases, and the junction held 4 bases outside the gene matches. This CDR3 is built from 14 residues. The germline V gene encodes CDR1 LNHDA and CDR2 SQIVND (reference sequence). For the CDR3, the DNA is TGTGCCAGTAGTACTACTAGCGGGATTGATACGCAGTATTTT. Residues: CASSTTSGIDTQYF.

This chain uses TRBV28 with TRBJ2-7; the D gene is possibly TRBD2 (6 bases). Germline-derived CDR1 and CDR2 are MDHEN and SYDVKM. CDR3 length: 15 residues. Trimming cost V 4 bases and J 2 bases, with 15 bases left between them. The CDR3: CASSSGSGYTYEQYF. CDR3 in DNA: TGTGCCAGCAGTTCAGGCAGCGGGTACACCTACGAGCAGTACTTC. The full variable domain, rest sourced from reference TRBV28 and TRBJ2-7, is DVKVTQSSRYLVKRTGEKVFLECVQDMDHENMFWYRQDPGLGLRLIYFSYDVKMKEKGDIPEGYSVSREKKERFSLILESASTNQTSMYLCASSSGSGYTYEQYFGPGTRLTVT.

The chain combines TRBV7-9 with TRBJ2-7; D is undetermined. Germline-derived CDR1 and CDR2 are SEHNR and FQNEAQ (reference sequence). V lost 2 bases and J 0 bases, leaving 8 bases between the germline ends. This CDR3 contains 14 residues. CDR3 loop: CASSLIVDSYEQYF. The CDR3 DNA is TGTGCCAGCAGCTTAATAGTTGACTCCTACGAGCAGTACTTC.

V is TRBV5-1 and J is TRBJ2-2, with TRBD2 identical over 8 bases. V shed 1 base, J shed 2 bases, and the junction held 4 bases outside the gene matches. Germline V lookup: CDR1 SGHRS, CDR2 YFSETQ. The CDR3 is 16 amino acids. The CDR3 sequence is CASSLLTSGNTGELFF. CDR3 DNA sequence: TGCGCCAGCAGCTTGTTAACTAGCGGAAACACCGGGGAGCTGTTTTTT.

The chain couples TRBV5-1 to TRBJ1-1; 11 nucleotides align to TRBD1. This CDR3 comprises 15 residues. CDR1 is SGHRS and CDR2 is YFSETQ in the germline V gene. After removal of 0 bases from V and 4 bases from J, the junction contained 2 bases not matched to a gene. The CDR3: CASSLGDRGATEAFF. In DNA form, the CDR3 reads TGCGCCAGCAGCTTGGGGGACAGGGGGGCCACTGAAGCTTTCTTT.

J is TRBJ1-2 and V is TRBV5-4; D uncertain. Trimming took 5 bases from V and 7 from J, leaving 18 bases between them. The V gene's germline CDR1 is SGHNT and CDR2 YYREEE (reference sequence). The length of the CDR3 is 14 residues. In DNA form, the CDR3 reads TGTGCCAGCAGTCCGCCGGAGGGCCTGGGTGGCTACACCTTC. Residues: CASSPPEGLGGYTF.

This chain connects TRBV28 to TRBJ1-5, with 7 bases identical to TRBD1. Germline V lookup: CDR1 MDHEN, CDR2 SYDVKM. The V segment lost 5 bases and the J segment 0 bases; nucleotides outside the gene matches: 7. This CDR3 spans 16 amino acids. As DNA, the CDR3 is TGTGCCAGCAGTCCCTCGACAGGGTCTAGCAATCAGCCCCAGCATTTT. It specifies CASSPSTGSSNQPQHF.

The rearrangement links TRBV7-9 to TRBJ2-1, with 7 bases that match TRBD1. V shed 4 bases, J shed 0 bases, and the junction held 6 bases outside the gene matches. The germline V gene has CDR1 SEHNR and CDR2 FQNEAQ (reference sequence). The CDR3 runs 16 residues. DNA for the CDR3: TGTGCCAGCAGCTCCCAGGGACAGAGCTCCTACAATGAGCAGTTCTTC. This translates into CASSSQGQSSYNEQFF.

This clone has a single count. The genes are TRBV5-8 and TRBJ1-2, with TRBD1 identical over 7 bases. V was clipped by 1 base and J by 7 bases; unmatched bases: 16. CDR1 is SGHTS and CDR2 is YDEGEE in the germline V gene. The CDR3 is made up of 17 amino acids. CDR3 sequence: CASSLNPGQPLLGGYTF. DNA of the CDR3: TGTGCCAGCAGCTTGAATCCGGGACAGCCGCTTCTAGGTGGCTACACCTTC. The full variable domain, rest sourced from reference TRBV5-8 and TRBJ1-2, is EAGVTQSPTHLIKTRGQQATLRCSPISGHTSVYWYQQALGLGLQFLLWYDEGEERNRGNFPPRFSGRQFPNYSSELNVNALELEDSALYLCASSLNPGQPLLGGYTFGSGTRLTVV.

The chain links TRBV18 to TRBJ1-1; TRBD1 agrees at 7 bases. CDR3 length: 15 residues. Germline V gives CDR1 KGHSH, CDR2 LQKENI. The J segment lost 1 base and the V segment lost 1 base, leaving 3 bases of the junction unmatched. DNA of the CDR3: TGTGCCAGCTCACCACGGGACAGAGAGAACACTGAAGCTTTCTTT. Its protein product is CASSPRDRENTEAFF.

This clone was detected only a few times. This chain links TRBV28 with TRBJ2-7; a weak D match, TRBD2 (5 bases). With 8 bases removed from V and 3 bases from J, the gap between germline ends came to 14 bases. The CDR3 sequence is 13 residues long. CDR1 and CDR2 (germline): MDHEN, SYDVKM. DNA for the CDR3: TGTGCCAGCGCTGCGGGCGGCTTCTACGAGCAGTACTTC. Translated: CASAAGGFYEQYF.

This clone occurred a few times. The V call is TRBV28, the J call TRBJ1-1, with D hard to call. The V gene's germline CDR1 is MDHEN and CDR2 SYDVKM. The CDR3 is 15 residues long. Trimming removed 0 bases from V and 1 base from J, with 9 bases in between. CDR3 sequence: CASSLWRAGNTEAFF. The CDR3 region has the DNA TGTGCCAGCAGTTTATGGAGGGCGGGGAACACTGAAGCTTTCTTT.

The genes are TRBV7-9 and TRBJ1-5; TRBD1 agrees at 8 bases. V shed 4 bases and J 6 bases; nucleotides not matched to a gene: 11. Germline V CDR1 and CDR2: SEHNR, FQNEAQ (reference sequence). The CDR3 is 16 residues long. This CDR3 reads CASSSSGQGGGQPQHF. The CDR3 coding sequence is TGTGCCAGCAGCTCGAGCGGACAGGGCGGGGGTCAGCCCCAGCATTTT. The full variable domain, rest sourced from reference TRBV7-9 and TRBJ1-5, is DTGVSQNPRHKITKRGQNVTFRCDPISEHNRLYWYRQTLGQGPEFLTYFQNEAQLEKSRLLSDRFSAERPKGSFSTLEIQRTEQGDSAMYLCASSSSGQGGGQPQHFGDGTRLSIL.

The chain has TRBV9 and TRBJ1-6; D uncertain. This CDR3 is 14 amino acids long. In germline, CDR1 is SGDLS, CDR2 YYNGEE. Trimming took off 3 bases at V and 4 bases at J, with 8 bases between the two ends. This CDR3 is CASSGHFYNSPLHF. For the CDR3, the DNA is TGTGCCAGCAGCGGACATTTTTATAATTCACCCCTCCACTTT.

The gene calls are TRBV7-2 and TRBJ1-5, with D maybe TRBD1 (6 bases). CDR1 and CDR2 from the germline V gene are SGHTA and FQGNSA. The CDR3 consists of 15 residues. V dropped 5 bases and J dropped 2 bases, with 13 bases sitting between them. This chain's CDR3 is CASSKQGRGNQPQHF. The CDR3 DNA sequence: TGTGCCAGCAGCAAACAGGGAAGGGGCAATCAGCCCCAGCATTTT.

The chain combines TRBV6-1 with TRBJ1-1; 9 nucleotides line up with TRBD1. The CDR3 totals 15 residues. The V segment lost 6 bases and the J segment 5 bases; nucleotides outside the gene matches: 10. The V gene's germline CDR1 is MNHNS and CDR2 SASEGT. CDR3 amino acids: CASRRDRVSRTEAFF. DNA for the CDR3: TGTGCCAGCAGAAGGGACAGGGTCTCGAGGACTGAAGCTTTCTTT.

CDR3 DNA: TGTGCCGCCTTCGGGTTTGGCTACACCTTC. Translated: CAAFGFGYTF. The chain recombines TRBV28 with TRBJ1-2; no reliable D call. V lost 11 bases, J lost 7 bases, and 11 bases lay in between. This CDR3 has 10 amino acids. Germline CDR1 and CDR2: MDHEN and SYDVKM.

The CDR3 DNA reads TGTGCCAGCTCACCGCAGGCGGGGACAGGGTTGGATGGCTACACCTTC. As protein: CASSPQAGTGLDGYTF. The chain is built from TRBV18 and TRBJ1-2, with 9 bases aligning to TRBD1. The CDR3 covers 16 residues. Germline-derived CDR1 and CDR2 are KGHSH and LQKENI. V lost 3 bases to trimming and J lost 6 bases; unmatched junction nucleotides: 11.